The 9 T cell receptor beta chains listed next were all sequenced from one sample in a study of OX40 agonist ivuxolimab in advanced cancers. Only in-frame clones appear in the TCRdb table, and some are missing; sequencing was by immunoSEQ multiplex PCR. The data hold roughly 60,000 clones, with around 85% observed a single time. Sequencing was performed on CD4+ or CD8+ T cells sorted from blood, taken in a trial of the OX40 agonist ivuxolimab. Receptors originate from an adult with an advanced solid tumor such as melanoma, head and neck, liver or kidney cancer.

This clone was observed a single time. The chain uses TRBV7-9 and TRBJ2-7; a possible D gene is TRBD1 (6 bases). Germline CDR1 and CDR2: SEHNR and FQNEAQ (reference sequence). CDR3 length equals 14 residues. Trimming left V 1 base short and J 3 bases short, with 10 bases between. The CDR3 coding sequence is TGTGCCAGCAGCTTAGGGACAGCCAGCTACGAGCAGTACTTC. This sequence encodes CASSLGTASYEQYF.

This clone was found once. The gene calls are TRBV6-9 and TRBJ2-7; D unclear. CDR1 and CDR2 from the germline V gene are MNHGY and SVAAGI. V lost 5 bases, J lost 3 bases, and 8 bases lay in between. The CDR3 length is 12 residues. Here the CDR3 reads CASSTAYYEQYF. CDR3 sequence (DNA): TGTGCCAGCAGTACCGCCTACTACGAGCAGTACTTC.

CDR3 nucleotide sequence: TGTGCCAGTAGTAGGCGGGACTCCCAAACGGGTGATACGCAGTATTTT. It translates to CASSRRDSQTGDTQYF. The chain uses TRBV19 and TRBJ2-3, with D perhaps TRBD2 (6 bases). Germline V gene data show CDR1 as LNHDA and CDR2 as SQIVND (reference sequence). There are 16 residues in the CDR3. V was pared by 4 bases and J by 6 bases, with 20 bases between.

The chain employs TRBV5-1 and TRBJ2-7, with TRBD2 identical over 12 bases. CDR1 and CDR2 from the germline V gene are SGHRS and YFSETQ. V shed 0 bases, J shed 3 bases, and the junction held 7 bases outside the gene matches. CDR3 length equals 17 residues. The CDR3 DNA sequence: TGCGCCAGCAGCTTGGGTTCTAGCGGGAGGGCCCACTACGAGCAGTACTTC. It specifies CASSLGSSGRAHYEQYF.

The rearrangement uses TRBV28 and TRBJ1-1, with a possible D match to TRBD1 (5 bases). The CDR3 has 11 residues. V was cut by 11 bases and J by 4 bases, with 11 bases left in between. Germline V gene lookup returns CDR1 MDHEN and CDR2 SYDVKM. CDR3 nucleotide sequence: TGTGCCGCCGGGGCCCTCACTGAAGCTTTCTTT. Translation gives CAAGALTEAFF.

The rearrangement joins TRBV10-3 to TRBJ2-3; possible D gene TRBD2, 5 bases. The CDR3 loop spans 14 amino acids. V lost 6 bases to trimming and J lost 3 bases, with 13 bases between them. Per germline, CDR1 ENHRY and CDR2 SYGVKD. The CDR3 reads CAISKSGITDTQYF. The CDR3 DNA reads as TGTGCCATCAGCAAATCCGGGATTACAGATACGCAGTATTTT.

The chain employs TRBV27 and TRBJ1-2, with 7 nucleotides matching TRBD1. Germline V gene data show CDR1 as MNHEY and CDR2 as SMNVEV (reference sequence). V lost 2 bases, J lost 8 bases, and 17 bases stayed unmatched. The CDR3 runs to 17 residues. The DNA for the CDR3 is TGTGCCAGCAGTTTAAAACCCGGGATAGAGGGGGCAGGAGGCTACACCTTC. As protein: CASSLKPGIEGAGGYTF.

This chain links TRBV19 with TRBJ1-4; D remains ambiguous. Germline loops: CDR1 LNHDA, CDR2 SQIVND (reference sequence). The CDR3 consists of 16 residues. Between the trimmed V and J ends, which lost 3 bases and 0 bases, there was a span of 11 bases. The CDR3 region is CASSIRAGTTNEKLFF. CDR3 bases: TGTGCCAGTAGTATTCGGGCAGGAACAACTAATGAAAAACTGTTTTTT.

The chain joins TRBV9 to TRBJ2-7; D is possibly TRBD2 (5 bases). This CDR3 has 14 residues. CDR1 and CDR2 from the germline V gene are SGDLS and YYNGEE. Trimming left V 2 bases short and J 3 bases short, with 12 bases between. The CDR3 coding sequence is TGTGCCAGCAGCGTGGAAATCGAGGGCTACGAGCAGTACTTC. This encodes CASSVEIEGYEQYF.